Below are 15 T cell receptor beta chains sequenced from a single sample in a study of T-cell memory formation after mild COVID-19 (dated by TCRdb to the early 2020s). Receptor amplification or capture employed 5' RACE. The instrument was an Illumina NovaSeq 6000. Starting from the raw public reads, TCRdb applied fastp trimming at Q25, assembled clones with MiXCR and retained in-frame beta chains. Each entry is one CDR3 protein sequence, shown with its most common DNA and genes. Across this sample there are 130,000 to 150,000 distinct CDR3 sequences, with roughly 6.2% seen only once. The ten largest account for more than 2% of the sample. Material for sequencing was PBMCs or a T cell subset sorted from them (not recorded which). Receptors originate from an adult woman who had mild COVID-19 (a few samples of this study predate the infection). The sample titles of this study are shuffled in the database, so cell type and time point are left out; the donor was told from shared clones.

This clonotype was picked up many times. The chain carries TRBV27 and TRBJ1-2, with D possibly TRBD1 on 6 matching bases. Germline loops: CDR1 MNHEY, CDR2 SMNVEV (reference sequence). The CDR3 covers 14 residues. The V end was cut by 3 bases, the J end by 0 bases, with 8 bases between. The CDR3 coding sequence is TGTGCCAGCAGTTTGAAGGGGGCTAACTATGGCTACACCTTC. Encoded protein: CASSLKGANYGYTF.

This clonotype was counted many times. This rearrangement joins TRBV7-8 to TRBJ2-5; perhaps D is TRBD1 or TRBD2 (5 bases each). Germline CDR1 reads SGHVS; CDR2 reads FQNEAQ. V was cut by 6 bases and J by 4 bases, with 12 bases left in between. The CDR3 loop spans 13 amino acids. The CDR3 region has the DNA TGTGCCAGCAGAACGTCAGGGACAGAGACCCAGTACTTC. Residues: CASRTSGTETQYF.

This clonotype has more than one count but fewer than ten. The genes are TRBV20-1 and TRBJ2-2; no clear D. With 3 bases removed from V and 4 bases from J, the gap between germline ends came to 9 bases. The CDR3 is 13 amino acids. The V gene's germline CDR1 is DFQATT and CDR2 SNEGSKA (reference sequence). The CDR3 nucleotides read TGCAGTGCTAGTCCCAGAGGCACCGGGGAGCTGTTTTTT. Encoded protein: CSASPRGTGELFF.

This clonotype was detected ten times or more. The rearrangement joins TRBV4-3 to TRBJ2-1; TRBD2 matches 14 bases. Germline trimming cut 3 bases from V and 8 bases from J; bases unmatched to any gene: 3. Germline V gene lookup returns CDR1 LGHNA and CDR2 YSLEER. This CDR3 comprises 15 residues. In DNA, the CDR3 is TGCGCCAGCAGCCAGGGACTAGCGGGAGTCGATGAGCAGTTCTTC. It yields the protein CASSQGLAGVDEQFF.

Many counts were recorded for this clonotype. J is TRBJ2-3 and V is TRBV5-1; 11 bases are shared with TRBD2. J lost 1 base, V lost 4 bases, and 8 bases had no gene match. The CDR3 length is 17 residues. Germline values: CDR1 SGHRS, CDR2 YFSETQ. CDR3 in amino acids: CASSGGLAGPRTDTQYF. CDR3 DNA sequence: TGCGCCAGCAGCGGTGGACTAGCGGGTCCGCGCACAGATACGCAGTATTTT.

This clonotype has only a few counts. This chain joins TRBV30 and TRBJ1-1; D is undetermined. V was cut by 2 bases and J by 1 base, with 5 bases left in between. CDR1 and CDR2 (germline): GTSNPN, SVGIG (reference sequence). The CDR3 is 12 amino acids. The CDR3 DNA sequence: TGTGCCTGGAGTCAACCGAACACTGAAGCTTTCTTT. Translating gives CAWSQPNTEAFF.

The chain combines TRBV5-1 with TRBJ2-1; D is ambiguous. The CDR3 contains 14 residues. The germline V gene encodes CDR1 SGHRS and CDR2 YFSETQ. V lost 0 bases, J lost 5 bases, and 9 bases lay in between. CDR3 in DNA: TGCGCCAGCAGCTTGGCCGGTAAGAACAATGAGCAGTTCTTC. Encoded protein: CASSLAGKNNEQFF. The variable domain in full, completed from reference TRBV5-1 and TRBJ2-1, reads KAGVTQTPRYLIKTRGQQVTLSCSPISGHRSVSWYQQTPGQGLQFLFEYFSETQRNKGNFPGRFSGRQFSNSRSEMNVSTLELGDSALYLCASSLAGKNNEQFFGPGTRLTVL.

There are many counts of this clonotype. The chain is built from TRBV9 and TRBJ1-2; 8 nucleotides agree with TRBD1. With 4 bases clipped from V and 6 bases from J, the junction kept 8 bases outside the gene matches. This CDR3 contains 14 residues. CDR1 SGDLS and CDR2 YYNGEE come from the germline V gene. The CDR3 DNA reads TGTGCCAGCAGCCGCGGAGGGACAGGAGATGGCTACACCTTC. Amino acids: CASSRGGTGDGYTF.

This clonotype occurred a few times. The chain combines TRBV11-3 with TRBJ2-3; 9 bases fit TRBD2. From germline, CDR1 is SGHNT and CDR2 YENEEA. This CDR3 has 14 amino acids. V lost 6 bases and J lost 4; bases outside the gene matches: 5. In nucleotides, the CDR3 is TGTGCCAGCAGTGCGGGAGGGAGCGCAGATACGCAGTATTTT. Translating gives CASSAGGSADTQYF.

This clonotype was seen many times. The rearrangement links TRBV7-2 to TRBJ2-5; TRBD1 matches 8 bases. This CDR3 has 15 amino acids. Germline CDR1 SGHTA, CDR2 FQGNSA. With V trimmed by 3 bases and J by 4 bases, 7 bases remained unmatched. Written as DNA, the CDR3 is TGTGCCAGCAGCTTTGGGGACAGGAGGCTAGAGACCCAGTACTTC. Protein: CASSFGDRRLETQYF. The full variable domain, its missing parts supplied by reference TRBV7-2 and TRBJ2-5, is GAGVSQSPSNKVTEKGKDVELRCDPISGHTALYWYRQSLGQGLEFLIYFQGNSAPDKSGLPSDRFSAERTGGSVSTLTIQRTQQEDSAVYLCASSFGDRRLETQYFGPGTRLLVL.

This clonotype was observed a few times. The chain uses TRBV18 and TRBJ2-3; D gene ambiguous. Trimming stripped 4 bases from V and 2 bases from J, with 19 bases between. This CDR3 has 17 residues. Germline CDR1 and CDR2: KGHSH and LQKENI. The CDR3 DNA sequence: TGTGCCAGCTCACAACTTTCGACTTTGCCCACCACAGATACGCAGTATTTT. Protein sequence: CASSQLSTLPTTDTQYF. Based on the CDR3 plus reference TRBV18 and TRBJ2-3, the full variable domain is NAGVMQNPRHLVRRRGQEARLRCSPMKGHSHVYWYRQLPEEGLKFMVYLQKENIIDESGMPKERFSAEFPKEGPSILRIQQVVRGDSAAYFCASSQLSTLPTTDTQYFGPGTRLTVL.

This clonotype appeared a few times. This rearrangement joins TRBV18 to TRBJ2-7; D call uncertain. Trimming took 1 base from V and 6 from J, leaving 7 bases between them. The CDR3 has 12 amino acids. Per germline, CDR1 KGHSH and CDR2 LQKENI. CDR3: CASSPQGTEQYF. For the CDR3, the DNA is TGTGCCAGCTCACCACAGGGTACCGAGCAGTACTTC.

In this sample, this clonotype turned up many times. In DNA form, the CDR3 reads TGTGCCAGCAGTTACGGGCACAACGGAGGCTACACCTTC. Its translation: CASSYGHNGGYTF. The chain recombines TRBV6-5 with TRBJ1-2; D gene ambiguous. Trimming stripped 2 bases from V and 8 bases from J, with 12 bases between. This CDR3 is built from 13 residues. The V gene's germline CDR1 is MNHEY and CDR2 SVGAGI.

The chain uses TRBV11-2 and TRBJ1-6; D gene uncertain. V shed 4 bases and J shed 12 bases, with 19 bases lying between them. The CDR3 is made up of 15 amino acids. Germline V gene data show CDR1 as SGHAT and CDR2 as FQNNGV. CDR3 sequence: CASSSNDISREPLHF. The CDR3 bases are TGTGCCAGCAGCTCAAATGACATCTCTAGGGAACCCCTCCACTTT.

This chain connects TRBV5-1 to TRBJ1-1; D perhaps matches TRBD1 (6 bases). V lost 0 bases, J lost 1 base, and 16 bases lay in between. CDR1 is SGHRS, CDR2 YFSETQ, per germline. CDR3 length: 17 amino acids. CDR3 protein: CASSLAVGARWNTEAFF. CDR3 DNA: TGCGCCAGCAGCTTGGCCGTGGGGGCACGGTGGAACACTGAAGCTTTCTTT.